This T cell receptor beta chain was identified in a study of blood T cell repertoires in COVID-19. Study details: Acute and convalescent COVID-19 specimens originated in the United States, Italy and Spain. T cells, B-cell-depleted T cells, or PBMCs supplied cDNA or gDNA.

In the original analysis: Reference gene primer amplification in the assay estimated nucleated cell counts. Assay: immunoSEQ multiplex PCR; the TCRdb copy retains only in-frame clones and omits some. V, J and clone size reflect that table, while D and trimming were determined from the DNA. The data show fewer than 250,000 clones, roughly 94% seen once. Sequencing was carried out using peripheral blood. The TCR sequence derives from a young man with acute or convalescent COVID-19.

The CDR3 reads CASSQGYGEQFF. In DNA, the CDR3 is TGCGCCAGCAGCCAGGGGTACGGTGAGCAGTTCTTC. V usage is TRBV5-1 and J usage is TRBJ2-1, with D perhaps TRBD1 (6 bases). V gave up 4 bases and J gave up 9 bases, with 11 bases separating them. Germline V gene data show CDR1 as SGHRS and CDR2 as YFSETQ. This CDR3 is 12 amino acids long.